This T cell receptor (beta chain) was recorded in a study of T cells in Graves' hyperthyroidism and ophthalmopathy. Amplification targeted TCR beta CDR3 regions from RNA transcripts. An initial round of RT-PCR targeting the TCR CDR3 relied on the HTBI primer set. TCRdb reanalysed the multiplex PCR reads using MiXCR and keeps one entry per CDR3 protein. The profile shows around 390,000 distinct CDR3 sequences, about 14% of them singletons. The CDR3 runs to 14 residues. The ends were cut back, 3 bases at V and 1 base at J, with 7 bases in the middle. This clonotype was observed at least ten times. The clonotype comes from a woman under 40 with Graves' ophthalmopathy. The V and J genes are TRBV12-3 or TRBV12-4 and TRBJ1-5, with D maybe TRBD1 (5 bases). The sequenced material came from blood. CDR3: CASSFRVSNQPQHF. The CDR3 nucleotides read TGTGCCAGCAGTTTCAGGGTCAGCAATCAGCCCCAGCATTTT.